This TCR beta chain was found in a study of shared clonotypes between healthy human individuals (dated by TCRdb to the early 2020s). With regard to the full study: Three men and a couple of women, aged 18 to 49 years, made up the cohort. For each donor, three plates each were used for CD4 naive and CD4 memory, two plates were used for CD8 naive, and one plate was used for CD8 memory. To estimate repertoire size and how much clonotype sharing occurs between individuals, the study deeply sequenced the blood TCR repertoires of about five healthy adults. To increase sequencing depth and limit assay-specific biases, TCR repertoire library preparation and sequencing were carried out by different laboratories using diverse techniques. Each donor's leukapheresis produced roughly between roughly 0.85 and 9.5 billion PBMCs.

In the germline V gene (reference sequence), CDR1 corresponds to SGHNT and CDR2 to YYREEE. V loses 4 bases at its end and J loses 0 bases; junction bases beyond the gene matches: 5. There are 16 amino acids in the CDR3, from cysteine to phenylalanine inclusive. The read is trimmed to its CDR3 DNA, 48 bases read in frame from base 1. Here is what the overall study found, with its caveats: Based on pairwise subsampling, the degree of clonotype sharing among donors was expected to be affected by sequencing depth. Clonotypes shared by all four sorted-subset donors showed higher generation probabilities than non-shared clonotypes. Rarefaction of sorted-subset datasets indicated incomplete sequencing despite the large sequencing depth. Because the study included a small number of donors, the genetic and exposure-history diversity represented was limited. Sharing across a few donors was observed for around 5% of naive CD4, over 3% of naive CD8, 2% to 2.5% of memory CD4, and about 0.4% of memory CD8 clonotypes. Naive subsets generally had larger estimated clonotype richness than memory subsets. Sampling was restricted to blood, and TCR repertoires in tissues likely differ from the TCR repertoires found in blood.

Using the deep immunoSEQ assay, TCR CDR3 regions were amplified from genomic DNA by multiplex PCR. Genomic DNA extracted from each cell subset was distributed evenly over all wells of several immunoSEQ 96-well plates, and each plate served as one replicate. For sorted subsets, roughly 200 ng genomic DNA, equal to 25,000 to 35,000 T cell genomes, was loaded into each replicate PCR. The purified libraries were quantified using a Qubit 3.0 fluorometer, sized with a Bioanalyzer 2100, and then quantified again using the KAPA Library Quantification kit. Every immunoSEQ 96-well plate was sequenced on a dedicated single-read 150-cycle Illumina NextSeq 550 flow cell. Per the authors' processing: Because the immunoSEQ output included only junctional sequences and no quality scores, the filtering could not be the same as the filtering used for full-length reads. Sequences were annotated with PyIR, a Python wrapper for IgBLAST v1.9, using IMGT germline references to assign V/J genes and CDR3. Reads were removed for weak V/J assignments (E-value above 1e-6), missing CDR3, stop codons, out-of-frame junctions, or ambiguous translated residues. V3J clonotypes were defined as sequences sharing the same inferred V gene, J gene, and CDR3 amino acid sequence. The percentage overlap between two repertoires was calculated by dividing the number of shared unique clonotypes by the size of the smaller repertoire. RTK rarefaction, the Chao1 estimator, and Recon v2.1 estimates of unobserved clonotypes were used to assess repertoire richness. For all TCRbeta clonotypes obtained by the gDNA method from a handful of donors, generation probabilities were computed with OLGA. Drawn from immuneACCESS, this table holds only the in-frame rearrangements with V and J called that TCRdb kept. Clones are partly lost; checked studies trace under half to an unresolved V gene and leave the rest unexplained. The DNA gave D and trimming, while V, J and clone size come from that table. The sample table lists 2 million to 2.5 million clones, approximately 96% of them with a count of one. The ten largest clones add up to less than 0.15% of the sample.

A note on this clone: Its antigen remains unidentified. The sample holds no much larger clone one base away, and base qualities are not on file.

Donors were healthy HIV-negative adults with no recently reported acute infections or vaccinations. Only Caucasian adults living in Nashville, Tennessee, USA were represented among the donors. CD4+ T cells were enriched through magnetic negative selection, after which naive cells were positively selected on CD45RA and the remaining negative fraction served as the memory subset. Blood was collected by leukapheresis, and PBMCs were isolated by Ficoll-Histopaque density gradient centrifugation and then cryopreserved in liquid nitrogen vapor phase. Purity and quantity of every magnetically sorted T cell population were checked by analytical flow cytometry. From each sorted fraction, genomic DNA was isolated and quantified by UV absorbance on a Nanodrop 2000c.

Rearrangement joined TRBV5-4 to TRBJ2-7, with 12 central nucleotides matching TRBD2. Sequencing was carried out using naive CD4+ T cells sorted from blood. The cell subset or site label, read with the paper, signifies: CD45RA+ positively selected. This TCR was sampled from a man aged 18 to 30 in good health. The DNA sequence follows: TGTGCCAGCAGCCATCCTAGCGGGAGGGCCTCCTACGAGCAGTACTTC. Translation gives CASSHPSGRASYEQYF.